The 24 T cell receptor beta chains reported below all come from one sample, sequenced in a study of T cell repertoires in cytomegalovirus infection. TCRdb passed the reads through MiXCR, listing each CDR3 protein once. This sample carries about 830,000 distinct CDR3 sequences, approximately 30% of them seen once, and the ten largest clones take 9.5% to 15%. Their specific antigens are unknown. This specimen consisted of cultured CD8+ T cells from PBMCs, obtained from culture after CMV antigen stimulation. All receptors come from a human donor in good health (CMV status not recorded). Some clones in this sample may be carry-over from other donors' samples.

This chain links TRBV7-8 with TRBJ1-1, with 11 bases matching TRBD1. CDR1 is SGHVS and CDR2 is FQNEAQ in the germline V gene. CDR3 length equals 16 residues. J lost 5 bases, V lost 3 bases, and 8 bases had no gene match. CDR3 nucleotide sequence: TGTGCCAGCAGCTTGGGAGGACAGGGGGCGCGGACTGAAGCTTTCTTT. Encoded protein: CASSLGGQGARTEAFF.

This chain uses TRBV7-9 with TRBJ1-3, with a tentative D call TRBD1 (5 bases). With 8 bases removed from V and 6 bases from J, the gap between germline ends came to 23 bases. Germline V lookup: CDR1 SEHNR, CDR2 FQNEAQ (reference sequence). This CDR3 is 16 amino acids long. CDR3 sequence: CASAQNGTASANTIYF. CDR3 coding DNA: TGTGCCAGCGCTCAAAACGGGACGGCTAGTGCAAACACCATATATTTT.

The CDR3 protein is CASSYGGPVNEQFF. CDR3 coding DNA: TGTGCCAGCAGTTACGGGGGGCCGGTCAATGAGCAGTTCTTC. The rearrangement links TRBV6-5 to TRBJ2-1, with D perhaps assigned TRBD1 or TRBD2 (6 bases each). Between the trimmed V and J ends, which lost 2 bases and 6 bases, there was a span of 11 bases. This CDR3 is 14 amino acids long. From germline, CDR1 is MNHEY and CDR2 SVGAGI.

This chain uses TRBV7-9 with TRBJ2-7; D may be TRBD2 (6 bases). The CDR3 loop spans 12 amino acids. CDR1 is SEHNR and CDR2 is FQNEAQ in the germline V gene (reference sequence). The CDR3 DNA sequence: TGTGCCAACAGCCGGGGGTCCTACGAGCAGTACGTC. Encoded protein: CANSRGSYEQYV.

The V and J genes are TRBV7-9 and TRBJ1-3, with D perhaps matching TRBD1 (5 bases). The CDR3 runs 15 residues. The germline CDR1 and CDR2 sequences are SEHNR and FQNEAQ (reference sequence). The V end was cut by 1 base, the J end by 5 bases, with 12 bases between. The CDR3 is CASSLEQAERNTIYF. CDR3 coding DNA: TGTGCCAGCAGCTTAGAACAGGCCGAGAGAAACACCATATATTTT.

This clonotype was observed a handful of times. The chain joins TRBV28 to TRBJ2-7; TRBD1 matches 10 bases. The CDR3 consists of 16 residues. The V gene end was trimmed by 4 bases and the J gene end by 1 base; junction bases not matched to a gene: 7. Germline lookup yields CDR1 MDHEN and CDR2 SYDVKM. The CDR3 loop reads CASSSYRDRGSYEQYV. CDR3 DNA: TGTGCCAGCAGTTCCTACCGGGACAGGGGATCCTACGAGCAGTACGTC.

This clonotype was seen repeatedly, ten times or more. This chain uses TRBV12-3 or TRBV12-4 with TRBJ2-3; TRBD2 might be the D (5 bases). With 8 bases removed from V and 4 bases from J, the gap between germline ends came to 16 bases. The CDR3 spans 14 residues. Written as DNA, the CDR3 is TGTGCCAGCGTTTCGTGGCTTAGCGCAGATACGCAGTATTTT. Amino acids: CASVSWLSADTQYF.

V usage is TRBV4-1 and J usage is TRBJ2-7, with D perhaps TRBD1 or TRBD2 (5 bases each). This CDR3 spans 16 amino acids. V dropped 0 bases and J dropped 7 bases, with 19 bases sitting between them. In germline, CDR1 is MGHRA, CDR2 YSYEKL. The CDR3 loop is CASSQEPGQGVWEQYF. CDR3 in DNA: TGCGCCAGCAGCCAAGAACCGGGCCAGGGAGTTTGGGAGCAGTACTTC.

J is TRBJ2-7 and V is TRBV9; the match to TRBD1 covers 7 bases. CDR3 size: 14 residues. V lost 4 bases to trimming and J lost 4 bases; unmatched junction nucleotides: 8. Per the germline V gene, CDR1 is SGDLS and CDR2 is YYNGEE. The CDR3 spells CASSPGDSDYEQYV. The CDR3 region has the DNA TGTGCCAGCAGCCCAGGGGACAGCGATTACGAGCAGTACGTC.

This clonotype came up a few times. The chain is built from TRBV2 and TRBJ2-2, with D unclear. Per the germline V gene, CDR1 is SNHLY and CDR2 is FYNNEI. The ends were cut back, 2 bases at V and 1 base at J, with 14 bases in the middle. CDR3 length equals 17 residues. CDR3 DNA: TGTGCCAGCAGTGAATTTAAGGTTCCCGGGAACACCGGGGAGCTGTTTTTT. It encodes CASSEFKVPGNTGELFF.

This clonotype was found many times. J is TRBJ2-3 and V is TRBV7-2; 9 nucleotides line up with TRBD1. The CDR3 is 15 residues long. Per the germline V gene, CDR1 is SGHTA and CDR2 is FQGNSA. Unmatched junction bases numbered 6, after V lost 4 bases and J lost 4 bases. In nucleotides, the CDR3 is TGTGCCAGCAGCTCCACAGGGGGCGCCTCAGATACGCAGTATTTT. This codes for CASSSTGGASDTQYF.

The J gene is TRBJ2-4, the V gene TRBV7-4, with D possibly TRBD2 on 6 matching bases. The germline V and J ends were trimmed by 6 bases and 0 bases, with 12 bases remaining between them. CDR3 length: 15 residues. CDR1 is SGHVT, CDR2 SQSDAQ, per germline. CDR3 loop: CASRGGKLAKNIQYF. In DNA, the CDR3 is TGTGCCAGCAGGGGCGGGAAATTAGCCAAAAACATTCAGTACTTC.

The chain links TRBV27 to TRBJ2-4; 7 bases are a match to TRBD1. The trim removed 5 bases at V and 3 bases at J, leaving 4 bases unmatched. From germline, CDR1 is MNHEY and CDR2 SMNVEV (reference sequence). The CDR3 is 14 residues long. This CDR3 reads CASSPRTGKNIQYF. The CDR3 bases are TGTGCCAGCAGTCCCCGGACAGGCAAAAACATTCAGTACTTC.

Note on this clonotype: This sequence may be a read error, since a much larger clone differs from it by one base. This chain connects TRBV7-9 to TRBJ2-1; possible D gene TRBD1, 6 bases. Germline V CDR1 and CDR2: SEHNR, FQNEAQ (reference sequence). The CDR3 totals 15 residues. V lost 3 bases and J 0 bases, leaving 9 bases between the germline ends. The CDR3 DNA reads TGTGCCAGCAGCTTCCGGGACAACTCCTACAATGAGCAGTTCTTC. Translation: CASSFRDNSYNEQFF.

This clonotype was counted many times. The J gene is TRBJ2-1, the V gene TRBV12-3 or TRBV12-4, with D unclear. The V end was cut by 5 bases, the J end by 8 bases, with 16 bases between. The CDR3 length is 14 residues. This CDR3 reads CASSPTGRPDEQFF. The CDR3 nucleotides read TGTGCCAGCAGTCCGACCGGACGTCCGGATGAGCAGTTCTTC.

This clonotype has more than one count but fewer than ten. The V call is TRBV27, the J call TRBJ2-1; no definite D call. The germline gives CDR1 MNHEY, CDR2 SMNVEV (reference sequence). Trimming removed 5 bases from V and 8 bases from J, with 13 bases in between. The CDR3 has 13 residues. Here the CDR3 DNA reads TGTGCCAGCAGTGACTTCCCCCGGGATGAGCAGTTCTTC. Translating gives CASSDFPRDEQFF.

Concerning this clonotype itself: Sequence at one end of the junction differs from germline and may be a read error. This chain joins TRBV7-3 and TRBJ2-3; maybe TRBD2 (5 bases). The CDR3 is 14 residues long. Germline V gene lookup returns CDR1 SGHTA and CDR2 FQGTGA. This CDR3 reads CASSLGLRADMQYF. Written as DNA, the CDR3 is TGTGCCAGCAGCTTGGGTCTGAGGGCAGATATGCAGTATTTT.

This chain joins TRBV27 and TRBJ2-7, with a weak D call TRBD2 (5 bases). The CDR3 is 13 residues long. Trimming cost V 2 bases and J 8 bases, with 13 bases left between them. Germline V CDR1 and CDR2: MNHEY, SMNVEV (reference sequence). The CDR3 DNA is TGTGCCAGCAGTTTAGGAGCGGATGCTAAGCAGTACTTC. Translation gives CASSLGADAKQYF.

The chain carries TRBV10-3 and TRBJ1-2, with D unresolved. The length of the CDR3 is 16 residues. Germline-derived CDR1 and CDR2 are ENHRY and SYGVKD. Trimming shortened V by 0 bases and J by 0 bases, and 11 bases separated the two germline ends. CDR3 nucleotides: TGTGCCATCAGTGAGTCAAATAGGCAGACTAACTATGGCTACACCTTC. It translates to CAISESNRQTNYGYTF.

This clonotype appeared a few times. The chain uses TRBV28 and TRBJ2-4; possible D gene TRBD1, 5 bases. With 8 bases removed from V and 1 base from J, the gap between germline ends came to 9 bases. This CDR3 comprises 13 residues. CDR1 is MDHEN, CDR2 SYDVKM, per germline. This chain's CDR3 is CASSRVAKNIQYF. CDR3 in DNA: TGTGCCAGCTCCAGGGTGGCCAAAAACATTCAGTACTTC.

The chain couples TRBV5-4 to TRBJ2-2; 15 nucleotides line up with TRBD2. The CDR3 loop spans 17 amino acids. V lost 4 bases and J lost 4; bases outside the gene matches: 5. Germline loops: CDR1 SGHNT, CDR2 YYREEE (reference sequence). The CDR3 reads CASSAGLAGGVTGELFF. CDR3 bases: TGTGCCAGCAGCGCGGGACTAGCGGGGGGCGTCACCGGGGAGCTGTTTTTT.

In its sample, this clonotype was seen a few times. The chain has TRBV11-2 and TRBJ1-6; TRBD1 matches 8 bases. Per germline, CDR1 SGHAT and CDR2 FQNNGV. This CDR3 is built from 19 residues. Germline trimming cut 2 bases from V and 0 bases from J; bases unmatched to any gene: 9. The CDR3 region is CASSLRQGLRRSYNSPLHF. Here the CDR3 DNA reads TGTGCCAGCAGCTTAAGACAGGGGTTGCGTCGCTCCTATAATTCACCCCTCCACTTT.

This clonotype was counted once. A read error may account for a junction end that differs from germline. The DNA of the CDR3 is TGTGTCAGCGGCCCTGTCGGGTTCTCTGGAAACACCATATATTTT. It is translated as CVSGPVGFSGNTIYF. This chain links TRBV28 with TRBJ1-3, with no clear D. In germline, CDR1 is MDHEN, CDR2 SYDVKM. CDR3 length: 15 amino acids.

Ten or more counts support this clonotype. The chain carries TRBV12-5 and TRBJ1-1, with no clear D. CDR1 LGHNT and CDR2 FRNRAP come from the germline V gene. V was clipped by 6 bases and J by 8 bases, with 22 bases between them. The CDR3 extends over 15 amino acids. The DNA of the CDR3 is TGTGCTAGTGGCCTCCGGGTCATTAGAGAACGGGAAGCTTTCTTT. The encoded protein is CASGLRVIREREAFF.